This T cell receptor beta chain stems from a study of blood T cell repertoires in COVID-19. Study in general: The study drew acute and convalescent COVID-19 samples from the United States, Italy and Spain.

Study processing details: Estimation of nucleated cell counts was performed using reference gene primer amplification. The data were produced by immunoSEQ multiplex PCR, yet TCRdb's version contains in-frame clones alone and is incomplete. That table supplies the V and J calls and clone size; D and trimming were determined from the DNA. The table shows hundreds of thousands of clones, with 75% to 90% occurring only once. The V gene lost 4 bases and the J gene lost 3 bases, with 12 bases spanning the gap. The CDR3 is 14 amino acids. The germline V gene encodes CDR1 SGHAT and CDR2 FQNNGV. The chain recombines TRBV11-2 with TRBJ1-2, with D unresolved. The receptor was derived from a woman aged 30 to 39 who had recovered from COVID-19. The sequencing input was peripheral blood. This CDR3 reads CASSSMTGDYGYTF. In DNA form, the CDR3 reads TGTGCCAGCAGCTCAATGACGGGTGACTATGGCTACACCTTC. Full variable domain (rest looked up from reference TRBV11-2 and TRBJ1-2): EAGVAQSPRYKIIEKRQSVAFWCNPISGHATLYWYQQILGQGPKLLIQFQNNGVVDDSQLPKDRFSAERLKGVDSTLKIQPAKLEDSAVYLCASSSMTGDYGYTFGSGTRLTVV.